These 11 T cell receptor beta chains came from one sample sequenced in a study of blood T cell repertoires in COVID-19. The assay was immunoSEQ multiplex PCR, and TCRdb's table has in-frame clones only and misses some. The table lists under 40,000 clones, almost 80% of them singletons, with roughly 7% in the top ten. The sequencing sample was made of peripheral blood. All receptors derive from a woman aged 60-75 years with acute or convalescent COVID-19.

This chain's CDR3 is CASSVEGGGTEAFF. The DNA of the CDR3 is TGTGCCAGCAGTGTGGAGGGAGGGGGTACTGAAGCTTTCTTT. This chain joins TRBV2 and TRBJ1-1; D is perhaps TRBD1 (6 bases). The CDR3 length is 14 residues. The V end was cut by 4 bases, the J end by 5 bases, with 14 bases between. Germline loops: CDR1 SNHLY, CDR2 FYNNEI. The whole variable domain, remainder taken from reference TRBV2 and TRBJ1-1, is EPEVTQTPSHQVTQMGQEVILRCVPISNHLYFYWYRQILGQKVEFLVSFYNNEISEKSEIFDDQFSVERPDGSNFTLKIRSTKLEDSAMYFCASSVEGGGTEAFFGQGTRLTVV.

The chain uses TRBV6-5 and TRBJ1-1, with a tentative D call TRBD1 (5 bases). This CDR3 has 15 residues. V was cut by 5 bases and J by 3 bases, with 16 bases left in between. The germline V gene encodes CDR1 MNHEY and CDR2 SVGAGI. CDR3 sequence: CASSPPGRVYTEAFF. CDR3 sequence (DNA): TGTGCCAGCAGTCCCCCCGGCAGGGTATACACTGAAGCTTTCTTT.

CDR3 DNA: TGCGCCAGCAGCTTGTTTGGGTTCCGAATGGACAGCAACAATGAGCAGTTCTTC. Amino acid sequence: CASSLFGFRMDSNNEQFF. The V and J genes are TRBV5-1 and TRBJ2-1; possible D gene TRBD1, 6 bases. The CDR3 totals 18 residues. The V gene's germline CDR1 is SGHRS and CDR2 YFSETQ. Trimming took off 1 base at V and 5 bases at J, with 22 bases between the two ends.

The CDR3: CASNAGGYTDTQYF. The CDR3 DNA sequence: TGCGCCAGCAACGCGGGGGGTTACACAGATACGCAGTATTTT. The rearrangement links TRBV5-1 to TRBJ2-3; 8 nucleotides agree with TRBD2. From germline, CDR1 is SGHRS and CDR2 YFSETQ. V gave up 6 bases and J gave up 2 bases; unmatched junction bases: 5. The CDR3 is made up of 14 amino acids. The entire variable domain, with the rest obtained from reference TRBV5-1 and TRBJ2-3, is as follows: KAGVTQTPRYLIKTRGQQVTLSCSPISGHRSVSWYQQTPGQGLQFLFEYFSETQRNKGNFPGRFSGRQFSNSRSEMNVSTLELGDSALYLCASNAGGYTDTQYFGPGTRLTVL.

This clone has a handful of counts. A read error may produce the germline difference seen at one junction end. V and J are TRBV7-3 and TRBJ2-1, with 7 bases lining up with TRBD2. Germline CDR1 reads SGHTA; CDR2 reads FQGTGA. The CDR3 runs 13 residues. CDR3 region: CASSITSADEQFF. The CDR3 DNA is TGTGCCAGCAGCATAACTAGCGCGGATGAGCAGTTCTTC.

The chain carries TRBV2 and TRBJ1-2, with 10 positions matching TRBD1. J was trimmed by 7 bases and V by 3 bases; bases with no gene match: 5. This CDR3 has 14 residues. Germline V gene lookup returns CDR1 SNHLY and CDR2 FYNNEI. CDR3 bases: TGTGCCAGCAGTGAGGGACAGGGGCTCGCTGGCTACACCTTC. Protein product: CASSEGQGLAGYTF.

V and J are TRBV7-8 and TRBJ1-6; D ambiguous. This CDR3 is built from 12 residues. The V end lost 5 bases, the J end lost 12 bases, and 11 bases lay between the germline ends. CDR1 is SGHVS, CDR2 FQNEAQ, per germline. The CDR3 DNA reads TGTGCCAGCAGCCGCCAGTCTGGACCCCTCCACTTT. It is translated as CASSRQSGPLHF.

This chain uses TRBV15 with TRBJ2-3, with 12 positions matching TRBD2. This CDR3 region has 18 residues. The V gene's germline CDR1 is LNHNV and CDR2 YYDKDF (reference sequence). V shed 5 bases, J shed 1 base, and the junction held 10 bases outside the gene matches. The CDR3 DNA follows: TGTGCCACCAGCGACCGACTAGCGGGGGAATGGGGCACAGATACGCAGTATTTT. Its translation: CATSDRLAGEWGTDTQYF.

This sequence joins TRBV4-1 and TRBJ1-5; D not resolved. V was trimmed by 4 bases and J by 4 bases, leaving 11 bases between them. Per germline, CDR1 MGHRA and CDR2 YSYEKL. The CDR3 runs 14 residues. CDR3 DNA: TGCGCCAGCAGCCTCACGGGATCAAATCAGCCCCAGCATTTT. Encoded protein: CASSLTGSNQPQHF.

This chain connects TRBV3-1 (or the pseudogene TRBV3-2) to TRBJ2-2, with 10 bases fitting TRBD2. This CDR3 spans 15 amino acids. CDR1 LGHDT and CDR2 YNNKEL come from the germline V gene (reference sequence). V lost 3 bases to trimming and J lost 8 bases; unmatched junction nucleotides: 6. The CDR3 sequence: CASSQNRLAGGELFF. CDR3 in DNA: TGTGCCAGCAGCCAGAATAGACTAGCGGGTGGGGAGCTGTTTTTT.

The V and J genes are TRBV5-1 and TRBJ1-1; 9 bases line up with TRBD1. V shed 4 bases, J shed 1 base, and the junction held 5 bases outside the gene matches. The germline V gene encodes CDR1 SGHRS and CDR2 YFSETQ. This CDR3 has 15 residues. In DNA form, the CDR3 reads TGCGCCAGCAGCAGGGACAGGGAAAGGAACACTGAAGCTTTCTTT. The encoded protein is CASSRDRERNTEAFF.